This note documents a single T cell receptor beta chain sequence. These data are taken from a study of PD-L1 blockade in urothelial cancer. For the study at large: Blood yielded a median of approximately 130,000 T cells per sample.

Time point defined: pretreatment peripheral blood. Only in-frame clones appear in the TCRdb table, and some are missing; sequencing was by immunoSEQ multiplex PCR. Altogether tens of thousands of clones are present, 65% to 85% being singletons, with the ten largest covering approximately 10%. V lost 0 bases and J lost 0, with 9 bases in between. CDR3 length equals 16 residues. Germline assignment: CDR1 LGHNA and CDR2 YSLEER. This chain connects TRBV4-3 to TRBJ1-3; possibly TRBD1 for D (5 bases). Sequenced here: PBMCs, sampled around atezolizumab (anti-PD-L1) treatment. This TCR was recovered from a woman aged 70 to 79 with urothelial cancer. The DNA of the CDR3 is TGCGCCAGCAGCCAAGATTTGGGGGGCTCTGGAAACACCATATATTTT. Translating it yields CASSQDLGGSGNTIYF.